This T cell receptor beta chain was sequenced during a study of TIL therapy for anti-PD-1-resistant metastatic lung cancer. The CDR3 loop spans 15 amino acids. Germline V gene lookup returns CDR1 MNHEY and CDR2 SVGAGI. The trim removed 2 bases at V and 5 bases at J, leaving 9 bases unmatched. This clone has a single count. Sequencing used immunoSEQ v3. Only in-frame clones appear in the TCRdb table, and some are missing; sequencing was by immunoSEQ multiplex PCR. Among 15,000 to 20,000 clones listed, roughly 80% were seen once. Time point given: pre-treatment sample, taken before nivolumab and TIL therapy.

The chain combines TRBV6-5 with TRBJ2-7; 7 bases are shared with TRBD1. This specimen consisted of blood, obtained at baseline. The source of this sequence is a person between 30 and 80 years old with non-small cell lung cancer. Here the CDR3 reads CASSYNLRQGNEQYF. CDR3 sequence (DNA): TGTGCCAGCAGTTACAATCTTCGACAGGGAAACGAGCAGTACTTC.